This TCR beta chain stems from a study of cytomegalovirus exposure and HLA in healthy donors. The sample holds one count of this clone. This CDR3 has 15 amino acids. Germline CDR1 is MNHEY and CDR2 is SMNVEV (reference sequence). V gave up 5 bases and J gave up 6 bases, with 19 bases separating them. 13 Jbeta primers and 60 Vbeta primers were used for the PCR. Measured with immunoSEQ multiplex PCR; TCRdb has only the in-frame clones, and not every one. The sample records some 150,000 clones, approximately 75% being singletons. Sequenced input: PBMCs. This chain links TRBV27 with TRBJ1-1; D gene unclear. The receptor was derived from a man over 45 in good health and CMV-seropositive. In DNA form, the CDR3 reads TGTGCCAGCAGTAAGGCCGGACGCGGGATCGCTGAAGCTTTCTTT. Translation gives CASSKAGRGIAEAFF.